A single T cell receptor beta chain is shown here with its context. What it binds is not known. The source of the sample is a study of cytomegalovirus exposure and HLA in healthy donors. The CDR3 sequence is 13 residues long. V shed 4 bases and J 0 bases; nucleotides not matched to a gene: 2. Germline assignment: CDR1 GTSNPN and CDR2 SVGIG (reference sequence). The PCR ran on 60 Vbeta and 13 Jbeta primers. Generated by immunoSEQ multiplex PCR, the TCRdb table keeps only in-frame clones and is missing some. This sample has nearly 110,000 clones, with approximately 79% found just once. Overall study findings and caveats: In a later analysis, specific HLA alleles were associated with 15,000 or so TCR beta sequences at a 0.05 false discovery rate.

The sequence was obtained from a woman aged 40-49 years in good health and CMV-seropositive. This rearrangement joins TRBV30 to TRBJ1-2; 7 bases agree with TRBD1. The sample comprised PBMCs. CDR3: CAWTGGTNYGYTF. DNA for the CDR3: TGTGCCTGGACAGGGGGAACTAACTATGGCTACACCTTC.